This T cell receptor (beta chain) was documented in a study of cytomegalovirus exposure and HLA in healthy donors. As regards this clone: As yet, its antigen is unknown.

Although they were nominally healthy when sampled, donors likely had unrecorded immune exposures. Germline V gene lookup returns CDR1 LNHDA and CDR2 SQIVND (reference sequence). The CDR3 extends over 15 amino acids. V was clipped by 4 bases and J by 6 bases, with 19 bases between them. PCR was performed using 60 Vbeta and 13 Jbeta primers. Using immunoSEQ multiplex PCR, the repertoire was profiled, and TCRdb retains in-frame clones only, with some absent. The top ten hold around 2.4% of the sample, which has 150,000 or so clones, 70% to 90% seen once. Study conclusions and caveats: Common viral pathogens (according to a later analysis) appeared linked to several of the most significant clusters. In vitro work confirmed that three CMV-associated chains recognize CMV antigens.

This clonotype originated in a man aged 45-65 years in good health and CMV-seronegative. Sequenced material: PBMCs. The rearrangement links TRBV19 to TRBJ2-7; D perhaps matches TRBD1 (6 bases). CDR3 sequence reads: CASSSLQGMGREQYF. CDR3 sequence (DNA): TGTGCCAGTAGTAGTTTACAGGGAATGGGGCGCGAGCAGTACTTC. Full variable domain (remainder filled in from reference TRBV19 and TRBJ2-7): DGGITQSPKYLFRKEGQNVTLSCEQNLNHDAMYWYRQDPGQGLRLIYYSQIVNDFQKGDIAEGYSVSREKKESFPLTVTSAQKNPTAFYLCASSSLQGMGREQYFGPGTRLTVT.